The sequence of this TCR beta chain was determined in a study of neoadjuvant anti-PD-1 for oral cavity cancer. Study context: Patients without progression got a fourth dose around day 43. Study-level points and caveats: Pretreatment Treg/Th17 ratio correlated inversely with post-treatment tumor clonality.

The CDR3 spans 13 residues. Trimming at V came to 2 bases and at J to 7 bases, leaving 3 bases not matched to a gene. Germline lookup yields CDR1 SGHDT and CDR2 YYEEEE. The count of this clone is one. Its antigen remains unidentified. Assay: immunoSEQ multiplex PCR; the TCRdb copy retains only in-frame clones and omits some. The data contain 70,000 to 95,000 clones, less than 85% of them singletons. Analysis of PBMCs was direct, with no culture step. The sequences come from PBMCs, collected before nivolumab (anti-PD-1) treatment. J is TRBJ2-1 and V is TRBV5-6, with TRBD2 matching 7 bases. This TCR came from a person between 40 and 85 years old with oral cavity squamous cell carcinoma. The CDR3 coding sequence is TGTGCCAGCAGCTTAGGGACTACAAATGAGCAGTTCTTC. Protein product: CASSLGTTNEQFF.